What follows are 10 T cell receptor beta chains derived from one specimen sequenced in a study of CD8 T cells in ankylosing spondylitis (dated 2017 in TCRdb). General conclusions and limits of the study: Blood from ankylosing spondylitis patients appeared to be characterized by a TCR beta motif made up of 8 or 9 highly homologous amino acid variants.

Library construction relied on 5' RACE. The reads were generated on an Illumina HiSeq 2500. TCRdb took the public reads, trimmed them with fastp at Q25, ran MiXCR for clone calling and kept in-frame beta chains. Each entry merges the rows of one CDR3 protein and shows their most common DNA and genes. The sample table contains about 220,000 distinct CDR3 sequences; only one count was recorded for approximately 7.4% of them. The ten largest clones represent 13% to 15% of the sample. Antigen specificity for these receptors is unknown. The sequencing input was blood, either unsorted or a sorted T cell fraction (not recorded which). These receptors came from a male donor with ankylosing spondylitis.

This clonotype was seen a handful of times. The V call is TRBV27, the J call TRBJ1-2; tentative D call: TRBD1 (5 bases). CDR1 is MNHEY, CDR2 SMNVEV, per germline (reference sequence). V was trimmed by 6 bases and J by 2 bases, leaving 13 bases between them. CDR3 length: 14 residues. This chain's CDR3 is CASSSIRGNYGYTF. The CDR3 DNA is TGTGCCAGCAGCTCCATTAGGGGAAACTATGGCTACACCTTC.

V usage is TRBV5-1 and J usage is TRBJ2-5; 14 positions match TRBD2. Per germline, CDR1 SGHRS and CDR2 YFSETQ. The CDR3 sequence is 16 residues long. J gave up 6 bases and V 3 bases, and 7 bases lay outside the gene matches. CDR3 region: CASSWTSGGLLKTQYF. The CDR3, as DNA: TGCGCCAGCAGCTGGACTAGCGGGGGGCTTCTGAAGACCCAGTACTTC.

This clonotype showed up many times. The chain joins TRBV7-8 to TRBJ2-1, with 7 bases lining up with TRBD1. Germline CDR1 is SGHVS and CDR2 is FQNEAQ. With V trimmed by 5 bases and J by 10 bases, 14 bases remained unmatched. CDR3 length: 15 amino acids. In DNA, the CDR3 is TGTGCCAGCAGCGGTCGGCTCATTCTAGGGGGCGAGCAGTTCTTC. It codes for CASSGRLILGGEQFF.

Ten or more counts support this clonotype. This chain connects TRBV4-1 to TRBJ2-7; possibly TRBD1 for D (6 bases). V shed 4 bases and J shed 1 base, with 20 bases lying between them. The CDR3 runs to 17 residues. Germline assignment: CDR1 MGHRA and CDR2 YSYEKL. CDR3 in amino acids: CASSPRPDRPHSYEQYF. CDR3 sequence (DNA): TGCGCCAGCAGCCCCCGCCCCGACAGGCCGCATTCCTACGAGCAGTACTTC.

This clonotype was seen ten or more times. This chain connects TRBV20-1 to TRBJ2-2; 7 bases fit TRBD2. The V gene's germline CDR1 is DFQATT and CDR2 SNEGSKA (reference sequence). V lost 5 bases and J lost 3; bases outside the gene matches: 6. The CDR3 length is 14 residues. CDR3 amino acids: CSALAGAYTGELFF. CDR3 sequence (DNA): TGCAGTGCTCTGGCGGGAGCGTACACCGGGGAGCTGTTTTTT.

This clonotype has ten or more counts. The V call is TRBV29-1, the J call TRBJ2-1, with D uncertain. Trimming took off 2 bases at V and 10 bases at J, with 21 bases between the two ends. CDR1 is SQVTM and CDR2 is ANQGSEA in the germline V gene. This CDR3 is 15 amino acids long. The CDR3 DNA follows: TGCAGCGTTGAACTGGCGGTCAGAACCGACGGGGAGCAGTTCTTC. It codes for CSVELAVRTDGEQFF.

Many counts were recorded for this clonotype. This chain links TRBV7-9 with TRBJ2-1; no definite D call. The V end lost 5 bases, the J end lost 9 bases, and 20 bases lay between the germline ends. Looked up from germline, CDR1 is SEHNR and CDR2 is FQNEAQ (reference sequence). The CDR3 runs to 15 residues. For the CDR3, the DNA is TGTGCCAGCAGCCCACGGACCTCCCGCCAGGTTGAGCAGTTCTTC. Amino acid sequence: CASSPRTSRQVEQFF.

Only a few counts were recorded for this clonotype. V and J are TRBV12-5 and TRBJ1-1, with D possibly being TRBD1 (6 bases). Per the germline V gene, CDR1 is LGHNT and CDR2 is FRNRAP. The CDR3 consists of 12 residues. V lost 6 bases, J lost 6 bases, and 11 bases lay in between. The CDR3 reads CASGRGAAEAFF. CDR3 coding DNA: TGTGCTAGTGGAAGGGGGGCAGCTGAAGCTTTCTTT.

This clonotype appeared a single time. Since a much larger clone is just one base distant, this may be a read error. The rearrangement links TRBV12-5 to TRBJ2-1, with D perhaps matching TRBD1 (6 bases). This CDR3 contains 15 residues. Germline CDR1 LGHNT, CDR2 FRNRAP. The CDR3, as DNA: TGTGCTACTGGTTTTCAGGCAGGGGCCTACAATGAGCAGTTCTTC. Translated: CATGFQAGAYNEQFF.

CDR3 sequence: CASSPLWTDTQYF. For the CDR3, the DNA is TGTGCCAGCAGCCCTTTGTGGACAGATACGCAGTATTTT. The rearrangement uses TRBV9 and TRBJ2-3, with D uncertain. This CDR3 comprises 13 residues. Germline assignment: CDR1 SGDLS and CDR2 YYNGEE. Trimming shortened V by 4 bases and J by 3 bases, and 9 bases separated the two germline ends.